The 31 T cell receptor beta chains below come from one sample, sequenced in a study of shared T cell receptors in the human thymus. Generated by immunoSEQ multiplex PCR, the TCRdb table keeps only in-frame clones and is missing some. The data contain over 650,000 clones, around 87% of them singletons. Separately, the same data were catalogued under a study of human thymus T cells.

Material: thymocytes. The receptors stem from a boy in the first two years of life with a congenital heart defect.

This rearrangement joins TRBV9 to TRBJ2-7; 8 bases agree with TRBD1. Germline loops: CDR1 SGDLS, CDR2 YYNGEE. J lost 0 bases, V lost 2 bases, and 4 bases had no gene match. The CDR3 extends over 15 amino acids. As DNA, the CDR3 is TGTGCCAGCAGCGTTGGACAGGGAAACTCCTACGAGCAGTACTTC. As protein: CASSVGQGNSYEQYF.

This chain connects TRBV30 to TRBJ2-3; TRBD2 matches 8 bases. This CDR3 region has 16 residues. The V and J ends lost 1 base and 3 bases, in that order; junction bases with no gene match: 9. The germline gives CDR1 GTSNPN, CDR2 SVGIG (reference sequence). CDR3 DNA sequence: TGTGCCTGGAGTGCCCTTAGCGGGATGGGGACAGATACGCAGTATTTT. This sequence encodes CAWSALSGMGTDTQYF.

V and J are TRBV9 and TRBJ2-1; 11 bases fit TRBD2. The CDR3 spans 18 residues. Per the germline V gene, CDR1 is SGDLS and CDR2 is YYNGEE. Trimming removed 3 bases from V and 0 bases from J; junction bases left unmatched: 8. CDR3 amino acids: CASSALAGGPSSYNEQFF. The CDR3, as DNA: TGTGCCAGCAGCGCTCTAGCGGGAGGCCCCAGCTCCTACAATGAGCAGTTCTTC. Combining the CDR3 with reference TRBV9 and TRBJ2-1 gives the whole variable domain DSGVTQTPKHLITATGQRVTLRCSPRSGDLSVYWYQQSLDQGLQFLIQYYNGEERAKGNILERFSAQQFPDLHSELNLSSLELGDSALYFCASSALAGGPSSYNEQFFGPGTRLTVL.

The genes are TRBV12-5 and TRBJ1-5; no definite D call. The V end was cut by 1 base, the J end by 5 bases, with 9 bases between. The germline V gene has CDR1 LGHNT and CDR2 FRNRAP. The CDR3 consists of 14 residues. CDR3 nucleotides: TGTGCTAGTGGTTTGGGGCAGTTGGATCAGCCCCAGCATTTT. As protein: CASGLGQLDQPQHF.

This CDR3 reads CASSQDTGKFYGYTF. The CDR3 nucleotides read TGTGCCAGCAGCCAAGACACAGGGAAGTTCTATGGCTACACCTTC. The rearrangement joins TRBV14 to TRBJ1-2; D may be TRBD1 (6 bases). The CDR3 has 15 residues. CDR1 is SGHDN, CDR2 FVKESK, per germline. The V gene lost 0 bases and the J gene lost 4 bases, with 12 bases spanning the gap.

The chain couples TRBV5-1 to TRBJ2-1; maybe TRBD2 (5 bases). Germline V gives CDR1 SGHRS, CDR2 YFSETQ. CDR3 length equals 15 residues. Trimming stripped 4 bases from V and 3 bases from J, with 14 bases between. CDR3 protein: CASSLTGRGYNEQFF. The DNA for the CDR3 is TGCGCCAGCAGCCTAACTGGACGGGGCTACAATGAGCAGTTCTTC.

The chain is built from TRBV5-1 and TRBJ1-2; TRBD1 aligns across 8 bases. This CDR3 is 15 amino acids long. Trimming took 0 bases from V and 6 from J; bases not matched to a gene: 7. Germline V lookup: CDR1 SGHRS, CDR2 YFSETQ. The CDR3, as DNA: TGCGCCAGCAGCTTGGTATCAGGACAGGGAAATGGCTACACCTTC. The encoded protein is CASSLVSGQGNGYTF. The whole variable domain, remainder taken from reference TRBV5-1 and TRBJ1-2, is KAGVTQTPRYLIKTRGQQVTLSCSPISGHRSVSWYQQTPGQGLQFLFEYFSETQRNKGNFPGRFSGRQFSNSRSEMNVSTLELGDSALYLCASSLVSGQGNGYTFGSGTRLTVV.

In nucleotides, the CDR3 is TGTGCCAGCAGTCAAAGACGGGGACTAGCCCCCAATGAGCAGTTCTTC. This encodes CASSQRRGLAPNEQFF. The rearrangement links TRBV28 to TRBJ2-1; 9 bases map to TRBD2. V was clipped by 5 bases and J by 6 bases; unmatched bases: 11. The CDR3 loop spans 16 amino acids. Germline values: CDR1 MDHEN, CDR2 SYDVKM.

The chain carries TRBV29-1 and TRBJ2-1; 9 positions agree with TRBD2. The CDR3 runs 19 residues. With 3 bases clipped from V and 7 bases from J, the junction kept 22 bases outside the gene matches. CDR1 and CDR2 (germline): SQVTM, ANQGSEA. CDR3 sequence: CSVDGKASVEREVGNEQFF. CDR3 bases: TGCAGCGTTGATGGGAAAGCCTCCGTGGAGCGGGAGGTCGGTAATGAGCAGTTCTTC.

This clone was seen only once. The chain carries TRBV5-1 and TRBJ2-7; TRBD1 matches 8 bases. This CDR3 spans 15 amino acids. Losses at the gene ends were 4 bases for V and 3 bases for J; bases not matched to a gene: 9. The germline V gene encodes CDR1 SGHRS and CDR2 YFSETQ. The CDR3 spells CASSQGQGGGYEQYF. CDR3 bases: TGCGCCAGCAGCCAAGGACAGGGAGGTGGCTACGAGCAGTACTTC.

This rearrangement joins TRBV19 to TRBJ2-1, with 8 bases that match TRBD2. This CDR3 is 14 amino acids long. V was pared by 3 bases and J by 5 bases, with 3 bases of the junction left unmatched. Germline CDR1 and CDR2: LNHDA and SQIVND (reference sequence). For the CDR3, the DNA is TGTGCCAGTAGTATTCAGGGACTAGACAATGAGCAGTTCTTC. As protein: CASSIQGLDNEQFF.

This clone was seen only once. The chain uses TRBV4-1 and TRBJ2-5; 8 bases are shared with TRBD2. Looked up from germline, CDR1 is MGHRA and CDR2 is YSYEKL. This CDR3 has 15 amino acids. J was trimmed by 5 bases and V by 4 bases; bases with no gene match: 9. The CDR3 reads CASSLPGGAGETQYF. The CDR3 DNA follows: TGCGCCAGCAGCCTTCCCGGGGGGGCGGGGGAGACCCAGTACTTC.

This chain links TRBV7-8 with TRBJ1-3, with TRBD1 matching 9 bases. Per the germline V gene, CDR1 is SGHVS and CDR2 is FQNEAQ. J was trimmed by 2 bases and V by 1 base; bases with no gene match: 6. The CDR3 covers 17 residues. The CDR3 DNA sequence: TGTGCCAGCAGCTTAGTGGGACAGGGAGCTACTGGAAACACCATATATTTT. Translated, it gives CASSLVGQGATGNTIYF.

The chain carries TRBV14 and TRBJ2-4; D perhaps matches TRBD2 (6 bases). V lost 1 base and J lost 3, with 13 bases in between. CDR3 size: 16 residues. Germline CDR1 SGHDN, CDR2 FVKESK. The CDR3 spells CASSQGSEEGKNIQYF. CDR3 bases: TGTGCCAGCAGCCAAGGTTCCGAGGAGGGCAAAAACATTCAGTACTTC.

V and J are TRBV9 and TRBJ2-2; 7 bases agree with TRBD2. There are 17 residues in the CDR3. After removal of 0 bases from V and 8 bases from J, the junction contained 13 bases not matched to a gene. Germline loops: CDR1 SGDLS, CDR2 YYNGEE. CDR3 sequence (DNA): TGTGCCAGCAGCGTAGAGCCCCACGTGAGGGGAGGGGGGGAGCTGTTTTTT. It translates to CASSVEPHVRGGGELFF. Filled out from reference TRBV9 and TRBJ2-2, the complete variable domain reads DSGVTQTPKHLITATGQRVTLRCSPRSGDLSVYWYQQSLDQGLQFLIQYYNGEERAKGNILERFSAQQFPDLHSELNLSSLELGDSALYFCASSVEPHVRGGGELFFGEGSRLTVL.

This chain links TRBV7-9 with TRBJ1-2, with 8 bases lining up with TRBD1. Germline lookup yields CDR1 SEHNR and CDR2 FQNEAQ (reference sequence). The CDR3 has 15 residues. The ends lost 5 bases at V and 4 bases at J; junction bases unmatched: 9. The CDR3 sequence: CASSGRTGLFYGYTF. CDR3 DNA: TGTGCCAGCAGCGGACGGACAGGGTTATTCTATGGCTACACCTTC.

This clone was detected a few times. The chain uses TRBV2 and TRBJ1-3, with a tentative D call TRBD1 (6 bases). V was trimmed by 6 bases and J by 4 bases, leaving 10 bases between them. Germline CDR1 SNHLY, CDR2 FYNNEI. The CDR3 consists of 13 residues. The CDR3 spells CASRGARGNTIYF. The CDR3 nucleotides are TGTGCCAGCAGGGGGGCGAGGGGAAACACCATATATTTT.

This rearrangement joins TRBV12-5 to TRBJ2-5, with TRBD2 matching over 13 bases. V shed 6 bases, J shed 3 bases, and the junction held 4 bases outside the gene matches. Germline V gives CDR1 LGHNT, CDR2 FRNRAP. The CDR3 spans 15 residues. The CDR3 protein is CASGQGTSGKETQYF. Here the CDR3 DNA reads TGTGCTAGTGGCCAGGGGACTAGCGGGAAAGAGACCCAGTACTTC. Combining the CDR3 with reference TRBV12-5 and TRBJ2-5 gives the whole variable domain DARVTQTPRHKVTEMGQEVTMRCQPILGHNTVFWYRQTMMQGLELLAYFRNRAPLDDSGMPKDRFSAEMPDATLATLKIQPSEPRDSAVYFCASGQGTSGKETQYFGPGTRLLVL.

This sequence joins TRBV6-1 and TRBJ1-2; tentative D call: TRBD1 (6 bases). V lost 6 bases and J 13 bases, leaving 15 bases between the germline ends. Germline-derived CDR1 and CDR2 are MNHNS and SASEGT. This CDR3 has 11 amino acids. The CDR3 sequence is CASRRGGATTF. CDR3 bases: TGTGCCAGCAGGAGGGGGGGGGCAACCACCTTC.

This chain uses TRBV29-1 with TRBJ2-1; D might be TRBD2 (7 bases). The V gene's germline CDR1 is SQVTM and CDR2 ANQGSEA. V lost 3 bases and J lost 8, with 14 bases in between. This CDR3 contains 13 residues. The CDR3 sequence: CSVDRGADYEQFF. DNA of the CDR3: TGCAGCGTTGACCGGGGGGCTGACTATGAGCAGTTCTTC.

This clone occurred a few times. V is TRBV15 and J is TRBJ1-5; D uncertain. The CDR3 extends over 12 amino acids. V was shortened by 0 bases and J by 7 bases, with 4 bases between the two germline ends. CDR1 and CDR2 (germline): LNHNV, YYDKDF (reference sequence). The chain's CDR3 is CATSREAQPQHF. The CDR3 DNA reads TGTGCCACCAGCAGAGAAGCCCAGCCCCAGCATTTT.

This chain joins TRBV5-4 and TRBJ1-2, with TRBD1 matching 9 bases. Germline V gives CDR1 SGHNT, CDR2 YYREEE (reference sequence). Trimming cost V 3 bases and J 7 bases; bases outside gene matches: 4. This CDR3 has 13 residues. CDR3 sequence reads: CASSSQGAGGYTF. CDR3 bases: TGTGCCAGCAGCTCACAGGGGGCGGGTGGCTACACCTTC.

This rearrangement joins TRBV14 to TRBJ2-5, with TRBD2 as a possible D gene (5 bases). The DNA end is a closer match to TRBJ2-7, so the J assignment may be wrong. The CDR3 totals 14 residues. Germline V gives CDR1 SGHDN, CDR2 FVKESK. The CDR3 spells CASSQTYGIYEQYF. CDR3 bases: TGTGCCAGCAGCCAGACATACGGGATCTACGAGCAGTACTTC.

The chain carries TRBV4-2 and TRBJ2-2; D unclear. V lost 0 bases to trimming and J lost 3 bases, with 8 bases between them. Germline V CDR1 and CDR2: LGHNA, YNFKEQ. This CDR3 region has 15 residues. CDR3 coding DNA: TGTGCCAGCAGCCAAGATCTCAGCGACACCGGGGAGCTGTTTTTT. It codes for CASSQDLSDTGELFF.

This clone appeared a single time. The V and J genes are TRBV28 and TRBJ2-7, with 12 bases aligning to TRBD2. The germline CDR1 and CDR2 sequences are MDHEN and SYDVKM. This CDR3 has 15 residues. V lost 5 bases to trimming and J lost 5 bases; unmatched junction nucleotides: 7. CDR3 protein: CASSPLAGGLDEQYF. CDR3 nucleotide sequence: TGTGCCAGCAGTCCTCTAGCGGGGGGGCTCGACGAGCAGTACTTC.

The rearrangement uses TRBV6-1 and TRBJ2-1; D not certain. With 3 bases removed from V and 3 bases from J, the gap between germline ends came to 12 bases. Germline CDR1 is MNHNS and CDR2 is SASEGT. The CDR3 contains 15 residues. CDR3 nucleotide sequence: TGTGCCAGCAGTGATGAAGGAGACTTCTACAATGAGCAGTTCTTC. It codes for CASSDEGDFYNEQFF.

The chain has TRBV5-6 and TRBJ2-7, with 7 bases aligning to TRBD1. There are 11 residues in the CDR3. J was trimmed by 6 bases and V by 5 bases; bases with no gene match: 2. Germline V gene data show CDR1 as SGHDT and CDR2 as YYEEEE. CDR3 coding DNA: TGTGCCAGCAGGACAGGGAGCGAGCAGTACTTC. Translating it yields CASRTGSEQYF.

In this sample, this clone turned up once. The rearrangement joins TRBV10-3 to TRBJ2-5; perhaps TRBD1 as D (5 bases). There are 15 residues in the CDR3. Trimming stripped 0 bases from V and 3 bases from J, with 11 bases between. Looked up from germline, CDR1 is ENHRY and CDR2 is SYGVKD. This CDR3 reads CAISESRQSKETQYF. The CDR3 DNA reads TGTGCCATCAGTGAGTCGAGACAGAGTAAAGAGACCCAGTACTTC.

V and J are TRBV6-1 and TRBJ2-1; perhaps TRBD1 as D (5 bases). Trimming cost V 7 bases and J 9 bases, with 13 bases left between them. CDR3 length: 12 residues. The germline V gene has CDR1 MNHNS and CDR2 SASEGT. CDR3: CASTIQGGEQFF. The CDR3 DNA is TGTGCCAGCACCATCCAGGGTGGTGAGCAGTTCTTC.

The chain combines TRBV28 with TRBJ2-3; TRBD2 is a possible D gene (5 bases). Trimming shortened V by 3 bases and J by 6 bases, and 10 bases separated the two germline ends. The CDR3 totals 13 residues. Germline lookup yields CDR1 MDHEN and CDR2 SYDVKM. The CDR3 loop reads CASSFPSLDTQYF. The CDR3 nucleotides read TGTGCCAGCAGTTTTCCTAGCCTGGATACGCAGTATTTT.

V usage is TRBV6-5 and J usage is TRBJ2-3; possible D gene TRBD1, 7 bases. This CDR3 region has 16 residues. Trimming took 0 bases from V and 4 from J, leaving 14 bases between them. CDR1 is MNHEY and CDR2 is SVGAGI in the germline V gene. CDR3 in DNA: TGTGCCAGCAGTTACTCAGGGGGCTCGGGGGCAGATACGCAGTATTTT. Translation gives CASSYSGGSGADTQYF.